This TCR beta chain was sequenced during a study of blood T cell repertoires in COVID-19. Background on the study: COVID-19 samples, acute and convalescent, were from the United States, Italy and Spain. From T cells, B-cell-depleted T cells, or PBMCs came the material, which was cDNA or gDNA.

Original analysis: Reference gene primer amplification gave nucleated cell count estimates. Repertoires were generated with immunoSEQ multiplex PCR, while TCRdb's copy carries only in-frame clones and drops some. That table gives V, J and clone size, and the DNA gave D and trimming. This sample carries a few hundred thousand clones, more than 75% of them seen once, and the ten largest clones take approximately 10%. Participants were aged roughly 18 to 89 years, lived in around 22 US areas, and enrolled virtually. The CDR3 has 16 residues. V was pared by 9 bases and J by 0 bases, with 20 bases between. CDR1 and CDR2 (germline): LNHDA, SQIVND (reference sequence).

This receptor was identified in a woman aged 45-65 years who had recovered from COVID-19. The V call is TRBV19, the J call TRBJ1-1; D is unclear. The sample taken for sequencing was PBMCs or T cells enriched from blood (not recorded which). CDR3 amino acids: CASNYEGGGLNTEAFF. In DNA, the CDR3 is TGTGCCAGCAACTACGAGGGCGGAGGGTTGAACACTGAAGCTTTCTTT.